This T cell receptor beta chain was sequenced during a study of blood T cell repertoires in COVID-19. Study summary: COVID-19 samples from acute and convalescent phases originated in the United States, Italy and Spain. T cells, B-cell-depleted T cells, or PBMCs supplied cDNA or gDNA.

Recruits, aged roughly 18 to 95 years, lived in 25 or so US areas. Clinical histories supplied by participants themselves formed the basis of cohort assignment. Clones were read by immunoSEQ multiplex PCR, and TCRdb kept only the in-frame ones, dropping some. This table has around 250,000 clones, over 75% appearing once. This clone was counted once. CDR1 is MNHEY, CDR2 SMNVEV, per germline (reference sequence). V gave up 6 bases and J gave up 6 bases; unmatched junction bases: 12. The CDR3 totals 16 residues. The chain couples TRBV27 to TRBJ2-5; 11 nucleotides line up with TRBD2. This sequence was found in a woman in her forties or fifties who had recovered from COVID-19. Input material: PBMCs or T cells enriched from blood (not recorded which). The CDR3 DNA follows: TGTGCCAGCAGCCTCGCCGGGACTAGCGGCCCTAAGACCCAGTACTTC. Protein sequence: CASSLAGTSGPKTQYF.